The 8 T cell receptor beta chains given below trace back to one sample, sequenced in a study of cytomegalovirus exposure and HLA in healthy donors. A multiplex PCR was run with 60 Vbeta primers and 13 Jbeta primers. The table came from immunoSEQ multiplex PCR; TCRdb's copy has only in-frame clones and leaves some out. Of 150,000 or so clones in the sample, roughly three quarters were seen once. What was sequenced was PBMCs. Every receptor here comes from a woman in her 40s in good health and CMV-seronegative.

The CDR3 spells CASSGSGQDPGNTIYF. CDR3 in DNA: TGTGCCAGCAGCGGCTCCGGACAGGACCCTGGAAACACCATATATTTT. The chain uses TRBV7-2 and TRBJ1-3; TRBD1 aligns across 7 bases. The CDR3 runs 16 residues. J lost 2 bases, V lost 5 bases, and 9 bases had no gene match. Germline V gene sequence: CDR1 SGHTA, CDR2 FQGNSA.

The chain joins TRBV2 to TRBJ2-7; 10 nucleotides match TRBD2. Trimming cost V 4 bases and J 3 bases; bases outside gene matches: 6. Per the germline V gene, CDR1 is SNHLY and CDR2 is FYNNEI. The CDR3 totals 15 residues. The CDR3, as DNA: TGTGCCAGCAGTGTGGGAGCGGGGGGGTTCTACGAGCAGTACTTC. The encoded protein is CASSVGAGGFYEQYF. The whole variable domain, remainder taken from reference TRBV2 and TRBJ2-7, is EPEVTQTPSHQVTQMGQEVILRCVPISNHLYFYWYRQILGQKVEFLVSFYNNEISEKSEIFDDQFSVERPDGSNFTLKIRSTKLEDSAMYFCASSVGAGGFYEQYFGPGTRLTVT.

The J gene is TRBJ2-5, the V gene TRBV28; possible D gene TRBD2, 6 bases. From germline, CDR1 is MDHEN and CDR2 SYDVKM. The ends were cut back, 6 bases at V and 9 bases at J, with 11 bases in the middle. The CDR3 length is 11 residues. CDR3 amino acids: CASSPTGAQYF. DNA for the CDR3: TGTGCCAGCAGCCCAACGGGGGCCCAGTACTTC.

CDR3 coding DNA: TGCGCCAGCAGCTGGAAAGGGACAGTTGCCTACGAGCAGTACTTC. The encoded protein is CASSWKGTVAYEQYF. The genes are TRBV5-1 and TRBJ2-7; TRBD1 matches 7 bases. Germline CDR1 SGHRS, CDR2 YFSETQ. The length of the CDR3 is 15 residues. V shed 3 bases, J shed 2 bases, and the junction held 8 bases outside the gene matches.

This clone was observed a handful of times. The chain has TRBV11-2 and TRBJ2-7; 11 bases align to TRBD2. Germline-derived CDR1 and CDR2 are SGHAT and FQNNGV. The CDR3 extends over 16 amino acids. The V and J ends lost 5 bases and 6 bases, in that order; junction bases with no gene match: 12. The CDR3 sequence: CASSPISGRAPPEQYF. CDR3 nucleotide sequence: TGTGCCAGCAGCCCGATTAGCGGGAGGGCTCCTCCCGAGCAGTACTTC.

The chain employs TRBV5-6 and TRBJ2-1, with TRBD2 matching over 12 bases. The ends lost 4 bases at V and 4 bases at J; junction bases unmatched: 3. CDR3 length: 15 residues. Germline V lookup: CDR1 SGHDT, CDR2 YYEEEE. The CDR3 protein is CASSPGTSGYNEQFF. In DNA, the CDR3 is TGTGCCAGCAGCCCAGGGACTAGCGGGTACAATGAGCAGTTCTTC.

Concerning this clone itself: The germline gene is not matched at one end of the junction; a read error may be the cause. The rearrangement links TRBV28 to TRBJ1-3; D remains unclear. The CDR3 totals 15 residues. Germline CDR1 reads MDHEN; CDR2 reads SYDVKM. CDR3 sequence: CASSIYGSSGDTIYF. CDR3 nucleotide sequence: TGTGCCAGCAGTATTTACGGTTCCTCTGGAGACACCATATATTTT.

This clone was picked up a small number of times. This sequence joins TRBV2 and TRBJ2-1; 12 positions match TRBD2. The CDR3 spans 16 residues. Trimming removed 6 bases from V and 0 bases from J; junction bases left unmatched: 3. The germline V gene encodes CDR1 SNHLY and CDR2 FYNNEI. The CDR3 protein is CASRTSGSLSYNEQFF. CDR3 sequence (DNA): TGTGCCAGCAGGACTAGCGGGAGTCTCTCCTACAATGAGCAGTTCTTC.